These 29 T cell receptor beta chains came from one sample sequenced in a study of OX40 agonist ivuxolimab in advanced cancers. Measured with immunoSEQ multiplex PCR; TCRdb has only the in-frame clones, and not every one. The profile covers some 60,000 clones, with roughly 86% appearing a single time and under 4.5% taken by the ten largest. This specimen consisted of CD4+ or CD8+ T cells sorted from blood, obtained in a trial of the OX40 agonist ivuxolimab. These receptors were obtained from an adult with an advanced solid tumor such as melanoma, head and neck, liver or kidney cancer.

There are a few counts of this clone. This chain connects TRBV30 to TRBJ1-5; TRBD1 agrees at 7 bases. Trimming took 2 bases from V and 0 from J; bases not matched to a gene: 16. Germline V gene data show CDR1 as GTSNPN and CDR2 as SVGIG (reference sequence). The CDR3 is 19 amino acids. CDR3 loop: CAWSPTNPGQLFSNQPQHF. The CDR3 DNA follows: TGTGCCTGGAGTCCTACGAATCCGGGACAGCTCTTTAGCAATCAGCCCCAGCATTTT.

The chain is built from TRBV7-3 and TRBJ2-2, with D possibly being TRBD1 or TRBD2 (5 bases each). The CDR3 spans 18 residues. Trimming left V 3 bases short and J 0 bases short, with 17 bases between. Per the germline V gene, CDR1 is SGHTA and CDR2 is FQGTGA. The DNA for the CDR3 is TGTGCCAGCAGCTTGGCCGGGACCGCCAACGCGAACACCGGGGAGCTGTTTTTT. This gives the protein CASSLAGTANANTGELFF. Variable domain in full (rest from reference TRBV7-3 and TRBJ2-2): GAGVSQTPSNKVTEKGKYVELRCDPISGHTALYWYRQSLGQGPEFLIYFQGTGAADDSGLPNDRFFAVRPEGSVSTLKIQRTERGDSAVYLCASSLAGTANANTGELFFGEGSRLTVL.

The rearrangement uses TRBV7-6 and TRBJ2-2; the D is unclear. Germline CDR1 reads SGHVS; CDR2 reads FNYEAQ. This CDR3 comprises 14 residues. V was trimmed by 3 bases and J by 0 bases, leaving 5 bases between them. CDR3 residues: CASSLLTNTGELFF. CDR3 bases: TGTGCCAGCAGCTTGTTAACGAACACCGGGGAGCTGTTTTTT.

This chain links TRBV5-1 with TRBJ2-2, with D maybe TRBD2 (6 bases). From germline, CDR1 is SGHRS and CDR2 YFSETQ. This CDR3 region has 14 residues. Trimming left V 5 bases short and J 9 bases short, with 17 bases between. CDR3 DNA sequence: TGCGCCAGCAGGTCCACTAGCAGGGCCCGGGAGCTGTTTTTT. The encoded protein is CASRSTSRARELFF.

This chain joins TRBV19 and TRBJ2-2; a weak D match, TRBD2 (5 bases). The V end lost 0 bases, the J end lost 7 bases, and 6 bases lay between the germline ends. Germline values: CDR1 LNHDA, CDR2 SQIVND (reference sequence). CDR3 length: 13 residues. The CDR3 spells CASSIDGSGELFF. For the CDR3, the DNA is TGTGCCAGTAGTATAGATGGGAGCGGGGAGCTGTTTTTT.

The rearrangement links TRBV6-6 to TRBJ1-5; D gene ambiguous. Per the germline V gene, CDR1 is MNHNY and CDR2 is SVGAGI (reference sequence). This CDR3 is 16 amino acids long. With 6 bases removed from V and 3 bases from J, the gap between germline ends came to 18 bases. This CDR3 is CASRSPVGGLNQPQHF. DNA for the CDR3: TGTGCCAGCAGGAGCCCCGTCGGAGGGCTCAATCAGCCCCAGCATTTT.

Here the CDR3 reads CASSQADVAGSEYF. As DNA, the CDR3 is TGTGCCAGCAGCCAAGCCGACGTCGCAGGGAGCGAGTACTTC. The chain joins TRBV14 to TRBJ2-7; D is possibly TRBD1 or TRBD2 (5 bases each). The V gene lost 1 base and the J gene lost 11 bases, with 18 bases spanning the gap. This CDR3 comprises 14 residues. In germline, CDR1 is SGHDN, CDR2 FVKESK.

The chain carries TRBV5-1 and TRBJ2-5; D remains unclear. Trimming left V 3 bases short and J 1 base short, with 13 bases between. Germline V gene lookup returns CDR1 SGHRS and CDR2 YFSETQ. The CDR3 spans 15 residues. In DNA form, the CDR3 reads TGCGCCAGCAGCTCCCTCGGAAGTGTCCAAGAGACCCAGTACTTC. This sequence encodes CASSSLGSVQETQYF.

The chain is built from TRBV7-8 and TRBJ2-5; the match to TRBD1 covers 7 bases. The CDR3 totals 14 residues. The germline V gene has CDR1 SGHVS and CDR2 FQNEAQ. The V segment lost 5 bases and the J segment 5 bases; nucleotides outside the gene matches: 8. This chain's CDR3 is CASSRRKQGETQYF. The CDR3, as DNA: TGTGCCAGCAGCCGGCGAAAACAGGGGGAGACCCAGTACTTC.

In its sample, this clone was seen once. The V and J genes are TRBV19 and TRBJ2-3; 8 nucleotides agree with TRBD2. CDR3 length: 15 residues. Germline CDR1 LNHDA, CDR2 SQIVND (reference sequence). V was clipped by 10 bases and J by 3 bases; unmatched bases: 12. The DNA for the CDR3 is TGTGCCACTAACGCGGGGGCGGGGGGAACAGATACGCAGTATTTT. It translates to CATNAGAGGTDTQYF.

This clone was counted between two and nine times. The chain employs TRBV9 and TRBJ1-1; D call uncertain. Per germline, CDR1 SGDLS and CDR2 YYNGEE. The CDR3 has 13 amino acids. V was cut by 0 bases and J by 4 bases, with 7 bases left in between. CDR3 protein: CASSVDQATEAFF. CDR3 nucleotides: TGTGCCAGCAGCGTAGATCAGGCCACTGAAGCTTTCTTT.

This rearrangement joins TRBV2 to TRBJ1-5, with TRBD1 identical over 10 bases. Germline V gene sequence: CDR1 SNHLY, CDR2 FYNNEI. V lost 2 bases, J lost 8 bases, and 3 bases stayed unmatched. The CDR3 loop spans 14 amino acids. Written as DNA, the CDR3 is TGTGCCAGCAGTGAACTGGGACAGGGGAAGCCCCAGCATTTT. Protein product: CASSELGQGKPQHF. The full variable domain, with the rest looked up from reference TRBV2 and TRBJ1-5, is EPEVTQTPSHQVTQMGQEVILRCVPISNHLYFYWYRQILGQKVEFLVSFYNNEISEKSEIFDDQFSVERPDGSNFTLKIRSTKLEDSAMYFCASSELGQGKPQHFGDGTRLSIL.

The CDR3 DNA follows: TGTGCCAGTAATTGGGGACAAGCGAACACCGGGGAGCTGTTTTTT. Translation: CASNWGQANTGELFF. The gene calls are TRBV19 and TRBJ2-2, with D perhaps TRBD1 (6 bases). V was pared by 7 bases and J by 0 bases, with 12 bases between. Germline V lookup: CDR1 LNHDA, CDR2 SQIVND (reference sequence). This CDR3 region has 15 residues.

The chain joins TRBV6-5 to TRBJ2-7; the D is unclear. CDR1 is MNHEY and CDR2 is SVGAGI in the germline V gene. The ends were cut back, 6 bases at V and 3 bases at J, with 6 bases in the middle. CDR3 size: 11 residues. CDR3 nucleotides: TGTGCCAGCAGGTACCTCTACGAGCAGTACTTC. Its translation is CASRYLYEQYF.

This clone was seen once. This chain uses TRBV4-1 with TRBJ2-3; D is unresolved. The V gene's germline CDR1 is MGHRA and CDR2 YSYEKL. With 3 bases removed from V and 8 bases from J, the gap between germline ends came to 9 bases. CDR3 length: 12 amino acids. CDR3 DNA: TGCGCCAGCAGCCATAATTGGGGTACGCAGTATTTT. It specifies CASSHNWGTQYF.

The V gene is TRBV19, the J gene TRBJ2-5; no reliable D call. In germline, CDR1 is LNHDA, CDR2 SQIVND (reference sequence). Trimming shortened V by 0 bases and J by 7 bases, and 15 bases separated the two germline ends. The CDR3 length is 15 residues. The chain's CDR3 is CASSIDGFPPSTQYF. The CDR3, as DNA: TGTGCCAGTAGTATAGATGGATTCCCTCCGTCGACCCAGTACTTC.

V usage is TRBV11-2 and J usage is TRBJ1-1; 9 bases are a match to TRBD1. V trimming: 1 base; J trimming: 1 base; junction bases outside the gene matches: 1. CDR1 SGHAT and CDR2 FQNNGV come from the germline V gene. The CDR3 is 15 residues long. The CDR3 here is CASSLGQGGNTEAFF. CDR3 coding DNA: TGTGCCAGCAGCTTAGGACAGGGGGGGAACACTGAAGCTTTCTTT.

This clone is labeled medium-sized. This chain uses TRBV29-1 with TRBJ1-2; a weak D match, TRBD1 (6 bases). Trimming stripped 2 bases from V and 8 bases from J, with 21 bases between. This CDR3 contains 15 residues. Germline loops: CDR1 SQVTM, CDR2 ANQGSEA. The CDR3 region has the DNA TGCAGCGTTGAAAGACAGGAGGGAGGGGCCGACGGCTACACCTTC. Encoded protein: CSVERQEGGADGYTF.

This chain links TRBV20-1 with TRBJ2-5, with D uncertain. The CDR3 has 10 residues. V was clipped by 5 bases and J by 2 bases, with 3 bases between them. Germline V CDR1 and CDR2: DFQATT, SNEGSKA (reference sequence). CDR3 amino acids: CSALQETQYF. DNA for the CDR3: TGCAGTGCTTTACAAGAGACCCAGTACTTC.

This rearrangement joins TRBV7-3 to TRBJ2-5; the D gene could be TRBD1 or TRBD2 (5 bases each). Germline assignment: CDR1 SGHTA and CDR2 FQGTGA. The V end lost 5 bases, the J end lost 2 bases, and 12 bases lay between the germline ends. This CDR3 spans 14 amino acids. CDR3 sequence: CASSRGSAQETQYF. The CDR3 DNA reads as TGTGCCAGCAGCCGGGGCTCGGCGCAAGAGACCCAGTACTTC.

This sequence joins TRBV6-1 and TRBJ2-2; TRBD1 matches at 8 bases. From germline, CDR1 is MNHNS and CDR2 SASEGT. V shed 6 bases, J shed 7 bases, and the junction held 7 bases outside the gene matches. The CDR3 extends over 14 amino acids. The CDR3 DNA reads TGTGCCAGCAGACAGACAGGGGTCGGCGGGGAGCTGTTTTTT. Translation: CASRQTGVGGELFF.

CDR3 bases: TGTGCCTGGAGTGAAAGCTCTTATGAAAAACTGTTTTTT. Encoded protein: CAWSESSYEKLFF. V gene TRBV30 combines with J gene TRBJ1-4; D not certain. The CDR3 has 13 residues. Germline V CDR1 and CDR2: GTSNPN, SVGIG (reference sequence). Trimming shortened V by 1 base and J by 6 bases, and 9 bases separated the two germline ends.

The V call is TRBV18, the J call TRBJ2-2; D gene unclear. The CDR3 has 16 residues. V lost 2 bases and J 4 bases, leaving 14 bases between the germline ends. In germline, CDR1 is KGHSH, CDR2 LQKENI. The CDR3 DNA follows: TGTGCCAGCTCACCAGTTTCTACCTCGGGCACCGGGGAGCTGTTTTTT. Its protein product is CASSPVSTSGTGELFF.

The chain joins TRBV30 to TRBJ1-2; TRBD1 might be the D (6 bases). Deletions cut 8 bases from V and 4 bases from J, with 23 bases between. The germline gives CDR1 GTSNPN, CDR2 SVGIG (reference sequence). The CDR3 sequence is 15 residues long. The CDR3 loop is CAALTTGRGFYGYTF. DNA of the CDR3: TGTGCCGCACTAACTACGGGCAGGGGATTCTATGGCTACACCTTC.

The chain is built from TRBV7-9 and TRBJ1-5; D ambiguous. The CDR3 is made up of 15 amino acids. Germline V gene sequence: CDR1 SEHNR, CDR2 FQNEAQ (reference sequence). V was shortened by 5 bases and J by 0 bases, with 11 bases between the two germline ends. The CDR3 DNA follows: TGTGCCAGCAGCCCCGGGCCAAGTAGCAATCAGCCCCAGCATTTT. This gives the protein CASSPGPSSNQPQHF.

Regarding this clone: The identical CDR3 is also encoded by other nucleotide sequences in the sample. The chain uses TRBV6-1 and TRBJ1-1; D is unclear. Germline lookup yields CDR1 MNHNS and CDR2 SASEGT. The CDR3 is 13 residues long. Trimming shortened V by 3 bases and J by 0 bases, and 5 bases separated the two germline ends. CDR3 in DNA: TGTGCCAGCAGTGAGTCAGTGAACACTGAAGCTTTCTTT. It translates to CASSESVNTEAFF.

The chain uses TRBV21-1 and TRBJ2-5; the table's D call, TRBD1, has no DNA check behind it. TRBV21-1 is listed as a pseudogene. The CDR3 totals 17 residues. Written as DNA, the CDR3 is TGTGCCAGCAGCAAACGAGGAACAGGGGTGACCCAAGAGACCCAGTACTTC. Amino acids: CASSKRGTGVTQETQYF.

This clone was observed a few times. The chain has TRBV9 and TRBJ1-6; weak D call: TRBD1 (6 bases). CDR1 is SGDLS and CDR2 is YYNGEE in the germline V gene. The CDR3 is made up of 16 amino acids. The ends were cut back, 6 bases at V and 7 bases at J, with 20 bases in the middle. CDR3 DNA: TGTGCCAGCACCCCGAGGGAGGGGGGAGGAAATTCACCCCTCCACTTT. As protein: CASTPREGGGNSPLHF.

The chain carries TRBV5-6 and TRBJ2-3, with TRBD2 matching 9 bases. Trimming at V came to 3 bases and at J to 6 bases, leaving 8 bases not matched to a gene. The germline V gene encodes CDR1 SGHDT and CDR2 YYEEEE. The CDR3 runs to 15 residues. CDR3 loop: CASSWGGGAYDTQYF. The CDR3 nucleotides are TGTGCCAGCAGCTGGGGCGGGGGGGCCTACGATACGCAGTATTTT.